This T cell receptor (beta chain) is from a study of cytomegalovirus exposure and HLA in healthy donors. 60 Vbeta and 13 Jbeta primers were used in PCR. Using immunoSEQ multiplex PCR, the repertoire was profiled, and TCRdb retains in-frame clones only, with some absent. The sample includes under 150,000 clones, over 60% seen only once; the top ten take 3.4%. The CDR3 length is 15 residues. Germline V gene lookup returns CDR1 SGHNT and CDR2 YYREEE (reference sequence). V lost 0 bases and J lost 0; bases outside the gene matches: 1. Specimen: PBMCs. The TCR was taken from a man under 40 in good health and CMV-seronegative. The genes are TRBV5-4 and TRBJ1-2; 8 bases are shared with TRBD1. CDR3 DNA: TGTGCCAGCAGCTTGGGGGACAGGCCTAACTATGGCTACACCTTC. It encodes CASSLGDRPNYGYTF. Filled out from reference TRBV5-4 and TRBJ1-2, the complete variable domain reads ETGVTQSPTHLIKTRGQQVTLRCSSQSGHNTVSWYQQALGQGPQFIFQYYREEENGRGNFPPRFSGLQFPNYSSELNVNALELDDSALYLCASSLGDRPNYGYTFGSGTRLTVV.